This T cell receptor beta chain was sequenced in a study of spatial heterogeneity in lung cancer. Study background: A consistent excess of beta-chain over alpha-chain sequences was detected. Unique TCR and UMI combinations averaged more than ten appearances each in raw reads.

TCR cDNA molecules were tagged individually, and each one carried a unique molecular identifier. Each CDR3 protein is one row after TCRdb ran MiXCR on the 5' RACE reads. This sample has 12,000 or so distinct CDR3 sequences; 5.5% to 7.5% occur once, and the top ten carry around a tenth. The germline gives CDR1 SNHLY, CDR2 FYNNEI. The CDR3 has 12 amino acids. The V end lost 6 bases, the J end lost 2 bases, and 7 bases lay between the germline ends. Time point of the sample: sample taken at primary tumor resection. Unsorted whole RNA samples from tumor, nontumor lung or frozen PBMC were sequenced. About 73 TRACERx patients with early, untreated non-small cell lung cancer donated samples. At least ten counts were recorded for this clonotype. This beta chain was picked up by a library intended for alpha chains and is off target, so its count carries little meaning.

This receptor was identified in a male donor with early-stage non-small cell lung cancer. The sample was normal lung tissue next to the tumor, taken at surgery. The gene calls are TRBV2 and TRBJ2-5; either TRBD1 or TRBD2 may fit D (5 bases each). CDR3 bases: TGTGCCAGCAGGGGACGGCAAGAGACCCAGTACTTC. Encoded protein: CASRGRQETQYF.